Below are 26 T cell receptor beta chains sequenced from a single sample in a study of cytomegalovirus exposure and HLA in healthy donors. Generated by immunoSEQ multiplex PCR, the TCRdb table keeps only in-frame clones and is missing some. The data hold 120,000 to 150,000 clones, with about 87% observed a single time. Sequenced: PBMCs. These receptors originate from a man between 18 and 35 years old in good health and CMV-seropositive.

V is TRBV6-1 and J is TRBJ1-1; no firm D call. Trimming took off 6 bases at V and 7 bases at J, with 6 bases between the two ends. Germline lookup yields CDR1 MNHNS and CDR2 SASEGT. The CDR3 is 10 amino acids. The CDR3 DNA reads TGTGCCAGCAGATTAGTTGAAGCTTTCTTT. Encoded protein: CASRLVEAFF.

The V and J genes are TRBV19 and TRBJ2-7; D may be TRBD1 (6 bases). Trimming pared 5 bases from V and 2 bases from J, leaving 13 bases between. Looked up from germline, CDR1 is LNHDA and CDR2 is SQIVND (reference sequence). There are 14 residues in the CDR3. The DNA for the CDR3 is TGTGCCAGTAGTCCCCAGGGGTCCCCCTACGAGCAGTACTTC. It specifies CASSPQGSPYEQYF.

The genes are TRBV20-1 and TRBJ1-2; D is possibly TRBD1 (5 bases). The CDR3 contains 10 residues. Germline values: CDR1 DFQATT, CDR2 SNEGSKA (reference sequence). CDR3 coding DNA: TGCAGCCAGGGCGGGGATGGCTACACCTTC. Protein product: CSQGGDGYTF.

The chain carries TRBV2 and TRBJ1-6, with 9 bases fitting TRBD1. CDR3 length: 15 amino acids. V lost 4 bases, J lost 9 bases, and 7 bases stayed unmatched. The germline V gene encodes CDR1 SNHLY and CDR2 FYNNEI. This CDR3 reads CASSGSGTGISPLHF. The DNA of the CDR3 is TGTGCCAGCAGTGGCTCCGGGACAGGGATTTCACCCCTCCACTTT. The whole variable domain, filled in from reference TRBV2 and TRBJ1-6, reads EPEVTQTPSHQVTQMGQEVILRCVPISNHLYFYWYRQILGQKVEFLVSFYNNEISEKSEIFDDQFSVERPDGSNFTLKIRSTKLEDSAMYFCASSGSGTGISPLHFGNGTRLTVT.

The CDR3 loop is CASSPLQGARAFF. CDR3 bases: TGTGCCAGCAGCCCATTGCAGGGGGCGAGAGCTTTCTTT. The genes are TRBV7-9 and TRBJ1-1; 8 bases agree with TRBD1. The CDR3 runs 13 residues. With 5 bases clipped from V and 10 bases from J, the junction kept 9 bases outside the gene matches. CDR1 is SEHNR and CDR2 is FQNEAQ in the germline V gene (reference sequence).

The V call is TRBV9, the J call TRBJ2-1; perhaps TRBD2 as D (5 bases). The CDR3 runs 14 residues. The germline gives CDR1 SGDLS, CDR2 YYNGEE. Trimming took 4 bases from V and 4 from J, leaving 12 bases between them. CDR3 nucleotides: TGTGCCAGCAGCCGGAGAAGCGGATACAATGAGCAGTTCTTC. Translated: CASSRRSGYNEQFF. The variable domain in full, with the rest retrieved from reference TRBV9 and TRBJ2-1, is DSGVTQTPKHLITATGQRVTLRCSPRSGDLSVYWYQQSLDQGLQFLIQYYNGEERAKGNILERFSAQQFPDLHSELNLSSLELGDSALYFCASSRRSGYNEQFFGPGTRLTVL.

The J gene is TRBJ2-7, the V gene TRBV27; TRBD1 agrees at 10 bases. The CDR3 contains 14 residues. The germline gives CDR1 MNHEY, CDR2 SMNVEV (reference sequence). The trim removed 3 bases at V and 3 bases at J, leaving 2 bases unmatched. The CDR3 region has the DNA TGTGCCAGCAGTTTCGGGACAGGGGACTACGAGCAGTACTTC. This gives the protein CASSFGTGDYEQYF.

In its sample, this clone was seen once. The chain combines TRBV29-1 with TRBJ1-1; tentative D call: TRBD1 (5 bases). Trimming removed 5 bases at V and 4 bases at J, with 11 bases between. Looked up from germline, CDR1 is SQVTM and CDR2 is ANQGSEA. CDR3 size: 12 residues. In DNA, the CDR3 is TGCAGCGTTATGAAAAGGGGCACTGAAGCTTTCTTT. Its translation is CSVMKRGTEAFF.

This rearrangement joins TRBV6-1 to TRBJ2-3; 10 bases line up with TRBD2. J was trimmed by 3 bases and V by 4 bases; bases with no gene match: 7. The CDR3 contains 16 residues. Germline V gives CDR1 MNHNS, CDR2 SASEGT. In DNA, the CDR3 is TGTGCCAGCAGTGTCCTAGCGGGGGAACTAACAGATACGCAGTATTTT. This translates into CASSVLAGELTDTQYF.

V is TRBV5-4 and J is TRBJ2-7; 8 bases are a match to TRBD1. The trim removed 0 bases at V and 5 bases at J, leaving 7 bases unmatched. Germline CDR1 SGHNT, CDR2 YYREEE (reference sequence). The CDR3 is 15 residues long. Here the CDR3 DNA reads TGTGCCAGCAGCTTGGCCGGACAGGGTGGGGACGAGCAGTACTTC. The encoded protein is CASSLAGQGGDEQYF.

The CDR3 loop reads CASSPDGNYGYTF. The CDR3 coding sequence is TGTGCCAGCTCTCCCGACGGGAACTATGGCTACACCTTC. V usage is TRBV18 and J usage is TRBJ1-2, with D hard to call. CDR3 length equals 13 residues. Trimming removed 6 bases at V and 2 bases at J, with 10 bases between. Germline CDR1 reads KGHSH; CDR2 reads LQKENI.

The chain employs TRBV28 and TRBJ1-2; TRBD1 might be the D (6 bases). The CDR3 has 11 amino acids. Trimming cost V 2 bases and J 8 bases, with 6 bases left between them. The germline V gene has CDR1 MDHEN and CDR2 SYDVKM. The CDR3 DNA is TGTGCCAGCAGTTTAGGGGGCGGCTACACCTTC. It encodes CASSLGGGYTF.

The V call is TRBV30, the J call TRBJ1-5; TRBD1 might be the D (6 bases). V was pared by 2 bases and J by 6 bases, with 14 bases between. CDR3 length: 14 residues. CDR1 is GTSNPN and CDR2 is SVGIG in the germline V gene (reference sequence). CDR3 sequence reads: CAWSKGVGSQPQHF. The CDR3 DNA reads TGTGCCTGGAGTAAGGGGGTTGGAAGTCAGCCCCAGCATTTT.

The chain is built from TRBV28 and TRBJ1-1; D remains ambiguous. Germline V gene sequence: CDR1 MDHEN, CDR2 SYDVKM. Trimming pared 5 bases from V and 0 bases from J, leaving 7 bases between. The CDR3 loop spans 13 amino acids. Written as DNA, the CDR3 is TGTGCCAGCAGTGCGCCCTTGAACACTGAAGCTTTCTTT. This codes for CASSAPLNTEAFF.

The CDR3 sequence: CASSERARGYEQYF. DNA for the CDR3: TGTGCCAGCAGTGAACGAGCCAGGGGGTACGAGCAGTACTTC. The chain carries TRBV6-1 and TRBJ2-7; 7 nucleotides align to TRBD1. The CDR3 is 14 amino acids. V was clipped by 2 bases and J by 4 bases; unmatched bases: 5. Germline V gene sequence: CDR1 MNHNS, CDR2 SASEGT.

This CDR3 reads CAWSVTGPYGYTF. In nucleotides, the CDR3 is TGTGCCTGGAGTGTGACAGGGCCCTATGGCTACACCTTC. This chain uses TRBV30 with TRBJ1-2; 7 bases align to TRBD1. The CDR3 extends over 13 amino acids. After removal of 0 bases from V and 4 bases from J, the junction contained 2 bases not matched to a gene. Looked up from germline, CDR1 is GTSNPN and CDR2 is SVGIG (reference sequence).

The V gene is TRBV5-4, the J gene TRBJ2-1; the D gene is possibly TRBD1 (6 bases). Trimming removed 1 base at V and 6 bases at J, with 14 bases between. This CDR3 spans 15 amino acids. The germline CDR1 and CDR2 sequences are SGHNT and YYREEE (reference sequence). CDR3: CASSLYTQGINEQFF. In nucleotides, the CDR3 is TGTGCCAGCAGCTTGTATACACAGGGTATCAATGAGCAGTTCTTC.

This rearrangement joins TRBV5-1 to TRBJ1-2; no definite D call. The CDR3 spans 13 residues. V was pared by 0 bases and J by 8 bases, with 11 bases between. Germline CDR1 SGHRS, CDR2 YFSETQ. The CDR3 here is CASSLAARFGYTF. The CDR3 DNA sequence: TGCGCCAGCAGCTTGGCCGCGAGGTTCGGCTACACCTTC.

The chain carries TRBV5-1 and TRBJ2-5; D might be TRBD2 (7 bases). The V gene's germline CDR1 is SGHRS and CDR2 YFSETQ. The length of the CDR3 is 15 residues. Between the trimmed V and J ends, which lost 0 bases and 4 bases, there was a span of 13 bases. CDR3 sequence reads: CASSLEPGEGETQYF. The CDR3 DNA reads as TGCGCCAGCAGCTTGGAGCCAGGGGAGGGAGAGACCCAGTACTTC.

This CDR3 reads CASSPGLAAYEQYF. CDR3 DNA sequence: TGTGCCAGCAGTCCGGGACTAGCGGCCTACGAGCAGTACTTC. The J gene is TRBJ2-7, the V gene TRBV6-6, with 11 bases that match TRBD2. The length of the CDR3 is 14 residues. Per the germline V gene, CDR1 is MNHNY and CDR2 is SVGAGI (reference sequence). V gave up 5 bases and J gave up 2 bases; unmatched junction bases: 2.

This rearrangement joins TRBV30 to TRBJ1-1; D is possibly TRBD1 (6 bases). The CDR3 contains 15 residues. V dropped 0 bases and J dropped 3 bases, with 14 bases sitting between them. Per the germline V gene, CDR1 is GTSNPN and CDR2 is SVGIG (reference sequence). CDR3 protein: CAWSVWAGVDTEAFF. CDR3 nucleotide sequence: TGTGCCTGGAGTGTATGGGCAGGGGTGGACACTGAAGCTTTCTTT.

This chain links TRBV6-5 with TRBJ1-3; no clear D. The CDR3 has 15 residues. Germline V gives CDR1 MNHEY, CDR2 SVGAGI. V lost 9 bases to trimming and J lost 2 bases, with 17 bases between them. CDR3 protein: CARGPCGWAGNTIYF. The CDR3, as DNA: TGTGCCAGAGGCCCCTGCGGCTGGGCTGGAAACACCATATATTTT.

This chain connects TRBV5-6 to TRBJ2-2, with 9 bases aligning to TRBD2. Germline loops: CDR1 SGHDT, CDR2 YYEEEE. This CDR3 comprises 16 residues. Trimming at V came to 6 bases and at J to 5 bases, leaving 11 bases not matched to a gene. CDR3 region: CASTLGSGRQTGELFF. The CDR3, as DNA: TGTGCCAGCACCTTAGGGAGCGGGAGGCAGACCGGGGAGCTGTTTTTT.

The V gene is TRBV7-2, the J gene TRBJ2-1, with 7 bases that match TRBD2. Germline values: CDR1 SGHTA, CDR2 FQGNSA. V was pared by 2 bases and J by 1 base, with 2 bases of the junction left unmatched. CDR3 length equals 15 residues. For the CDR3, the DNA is TGTGCCAGCAGCTTAACTAGCGAATCCTACAATGAGCAGTTCTTC. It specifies CASSLTSESYNEQFF.

CDR3 in amino acids: CASTPGGSNGYTF. Written as DNA, the CDR3 is TGTGCCAGCACCCCCGGGGGGAGCAATGGCTACACCTTC. The chain recombines TRBV6-1 with TRBJ1-2, with a weak D call TRBD1 (5 bases). CDR3 length: 13 residues. V lost 7 bases to trimming and J lost 6 bases, with 15 bases between them. The V gene's germline CDR1 is MNHNS and CDR2 SASEGT.

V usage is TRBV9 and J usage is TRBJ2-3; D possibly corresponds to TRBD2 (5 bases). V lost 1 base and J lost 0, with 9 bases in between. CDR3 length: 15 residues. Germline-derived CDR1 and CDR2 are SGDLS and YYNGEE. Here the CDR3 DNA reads TGTGCCAGCAGCGTAAGGCGCGGGAGCACAGATACGCAGTATTTT. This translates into CASSVRRGSTDTQYF.